Each of the 16 T cell receptor beta chains below was sequenced from the same sample in a study of early T cells in non-severe SARS-CoV-2 infection. MiXCR was run by TCRdb on the 5' RACE reads, yielding one entry per CDR3 protein. The sample consists of about 60,000 distinct CDR3 sequences, around 12% of them appearing once. Sequenced sample: whole blood. The receptors come from an adult who was a healthcare worker with PCR-confirmed SARS-CoV-2 infection or an uninfected control (not recorded which).

The chain joins TRBV5-1 to TRBJ1-3; perhaps TRBD1 as D (5 bases). Germline V gene sequence: CDR1 SGHRS, CDR2 YFSETQ. Trimming shortened V by 0 bases and J by 6 bases, and 10 bases separated the two germline ends. The CDR3 is made up of 14 amino acids. For the CDR3, the DNA is TGCGCCAGCAGCTTGGGGGGCACGGAAAACACCATATATTTT. Encoded protein: CASSLGGTENTIYF. The variable domain in full, with the rest retrieved from reference TRBV5-1 and TRBJ1-3, is KAGVTQTPRYLIKTRGQQVTLSCSPISGHRSVSWYQQTPGQGLQFLFEYFSETQRNKGNFPGRFSGRQFSNSRSEMNVSTLELGDSALYLCASSLGGTENTIYFGEGSWLTVV.

This chain connects TRBV5-1 to TRBJ2-3; tentative D call: TRBD1 (5 bases). The CDR3 loop spans 14 amino acids. Deletions cut 7 bases from V and 1 base from J, with 13 bases between. Germline V lookup: CDR1 SGHRS, CDR2 YFSETQ. The CDR3: CASSVDSGTDTQYF. CDR3 nucleotide sequence: TGCGCCAGCTCTGTAGACAGCGGCACAGATACGCAGTATTTT.

The chain has TRBV11-2 and TRBJ2-2; possible D gene TRBD1, 6 bases. The V gene's germline CDR1 is SGHAT and CDR2 FQNNGV. The CDR3 runs 14 residues. Trimming removed 3 bases at V and 13 bases at J, with 18 bases between. In DNA form, the CDR3 reads TGTGCCAGCAGCTTGGGGGCAGGGGACATCCCGCTGTTTTTT. This sequence encodes CASSLGAGDIPLFF.

J is TRBJ1-5 and V is TRBV5-1, with a tentative D call TRBD1 (5 bases). This CDR3 region has 16 residues. CDR1 and CDR2 from the germline V gene are SGHRS and YFSETQ. Trimming stripped 2 bases from V and 2 bases from J, with 14 bases between. The CDR3, as DNA: TGCGCCAGCAGCTTAGGGGTTTTAGAGGGCAATCAGCCCCAGCATTTT. Translating gives CASSLGVLEGNQPQHF.

The chain couples TRBV29-1 to TRBJ2-3, with D perhaps TRBD2 (7 bases). In germline, CDR1 is SQVTM, CDR2 ANQGSEA. The CDR3 is 15 amino acids. V gave up 6 bases and J gave up 0 bases, with 16 bases separating them. In nucleotides, the CDR3 is TGCAGCGTGATGGGGGGGGGCGGCAGCACAGATACGCAGTATTTT. It codes for CSVMGGGGSTDTQYF.

This clonotype was picked up many times. The chain recombines TRBV20-1 with TRBJ2-1, with D possibly being TRBD1 (6 bases). The V gene's germline CDR1 is DFQATT and CDR2 SNEGSKA (reference sequence). The CDR3 is 14 amino acids. Trimming cost V 6 bases and J 1 base, with 13 bases left between them. The CDR3 coding sequence is TGCAGTGCAGAGAACAGGGCATCCTACAATGAGCAGTTCTTC. It codes for CSAENRASYNEQFF.

This clonotype was detected ten times or more. The genes are TRBV9 and TRBJ1-2; TRBD1 is a possible D gene (5 bases). Trimming shortened V by 3 bases and J by 2 bases, and 8 bases separated the two germline ends. Germline loops: CDR1 SGDLS, CDR2 YYNGEE. The CDR3 totals 13 residues. The CDR3 protein is CASSAGTNYGYTF. The CDR3 DNA follows: TGTGCCAGCAGCGCGGGGACCAACTATGGCTACACCTTC.

In its sample, this clonotype was seen many times. The chain combines TRBV2 with TRBJ2-7; TRBD2 aligns across 8 bases. Germline CDR1 SNHLY, CDR2 FYNNEI. V lost 6 bases, J lost 6 bases, and 7 bases stayed unmatched. This CDR3 has 13 residues. CDR3 nucleotide sequence: TGTGCCAGCAGCGCCGGGACTAGAGCCGAGCAGTACTTC. Translating gives CASSAGTRAEQYF.

This clonotype has at least ten counts. The CDR3 nucleotides are TGTGCCAGTAGTGCTCCGGGGGCTCGGAATCAGCCCCAGCATTTT. This codes for CASSAPGARNQPQHF. This rearrangement joins TRBV19 to TRBJ1-5, with D perhaps matching TRBD1 (6 bases). Deletions cut 5 bases from V and 4 bases from J, with 15 bases between. Germline CDR1 and CDR2: LNHDA and SQIVND (reference sequence). CDR3 length: 15 amino acids.

The rearrangement joins TRBV4-3 to TRBJ2-7, with D perhaps TRBD1 (5 bases). The CDR3 runs 14 residues. Trimming removed 2 bases from V and 7 bases from J, with 15 bases in between. Germline assignment: CDR1 LGHNA and CDR2 YSLEER. CDR3 sequence reads: CASSQSGLSGEQYF. The CDR3 DNA follows: TGCGCCAGCAGCCAATCAGGTTTATCAGGGGAGCAGTACTTC.

This clonotype was found many times. The genes are TRBV19 and TRBJ2-3, with D possibly being TRBD2 (6 bases). CDR1 and CDR2 from the germline V gene are LNHDA and SQIVND (reference sequence). The CDR3 has 18 amino acids. The V gene lost 5 bases and the J gene lost 3 bases, with 24 bases spanning the gap. For the CDR3, the DNA is TGTGCCAGTAGTCCCCCCGGGGGTCAGCGGCTGGGTACAGATACGCAGTATTTT. This gives the protein CASSPPGGQRLGTDTQYF.

This clonotype was seen ten or more times. V usage is TRBV6-1 and J usage is TRBJ1-1; TRBD1 might be the D (5 bases). The CDR3 has 14 residues. The V end was cut by 0 bases, the J end by 1 base, with 6 bases between. The germline gives CDR1 MNHNS, CDR2 SASEGT. DNA of the CDR3: TGTGCCAGCAGTGAAGCCGGACAGAACACTGAAGCTTTCTTT. Its translation: CASSEAGQNTEAFF.

Ten or more counts support this clonotype. The V call is TRBV29-1, the J call TRBJ1-2; 7 nucleotides align to TRBD1. V was clipped by 7 bases and J by 6 bases; unmatched bases: 8. This CDR3 region has 12 residues. In germline, CDR1 is SQVTM, CDR2 ANQGSEA. CDR3 DNA: TGCAGCGCTCAAAGGGGGCCCCATGGCTACACCTTC. Residues: CSAQRGPHGYTF.

This clonotype occurred a few times. V and J are TRBV18 and TRBJ2-3, with D possibly being TRBD2 (6 bases). Germline lookup yields CDR1 KGHSH and CDR2 LQKENI. Trimming removed 3 bases at V and 4 bases at J, with 20 bases between. CDR3 length equals 17 residues. In DNA form, the CDR3 reads TGTGCCAGCTCACCGTCATGGGAGGCCTCGGCAGCAGATACGCAGTATTTT. Translated: CASSPSWEASAADTQYF. Full variable domain (missing parts from reference TRBV18 and TRBJ2-3): NAGVMQNPRHLVRRRGQEARLRCSPMKGHSHVYWYRQLPEEGLKFMVYLQKENIIDESGMPKERFSAEFPKEGPSILRIQQVVRGDSAAYFCASSPSWEASAADTQYFGPGTRLTVL.

CDR3 loop: CASSSGQDGYGYTF. The CDR3 nucleotides read TGTGCCAGCAGCTCAGGGCAGGACGGCTATGGCTACACCTTC. The rearrangement uses TRBV7-2 and TRBJ1-2, with a tentative D call TRBD1 (5 bases). Trimming stripped 4 bases from V and 4 bases from J, with 13 bases between. Looked up from germline, CDR1 is SGHTA and CDR2 is FQGNSA. This CDR3 has 14 residues.

V and J are TRBV12-3 or TRBV12-4 and TRBJ1-4, with D perhaps matching TRBD1 (6 bases). Trimming left V 4 bases short and J 7 bases short, with 16 bases between. This CDR3 contains 15 residues. Here the CDR3 DNA reads TGTGCCAGCAGTTCTCGGGGGGCGCGGAGTGAAAAACTGTTTTTT. Translation: CASSSRGARSEKLFF.